What follows are 30 T cell receptor beta chains derived from one specimen sequenced in a study. MiXCR, run by TCRdb on the RT-PCR reads, gives a single entry per CDR3 protein. The table has 550,000 to 750,000 distinct CDR3 sequences, approximately 15% seen once; the top ten hold roughly 3.9%. The sequenced material came from memory CD4+ T cells from blood. Receptors originate from a female donor in good health, serving as a healthy control.

This clonotype occurred many times. The V and J genes are TRBV27 and TRBJ2-1, with 7 bases identical to TRBD2. The CDR3 covers 23 residues. Trimming at V came to 5 bases and at J to 8 bases, leaving 36 bases not matched to a gene. Germline CDR1 MNHEY, CDR2 SMNVEV (reference sequence). This CDR3 is CASSPLPREMFFDLATSNHEQFF. In DNA form, the CDR3 reads TGTGCCAGCAGTCCCCTTCCCCGCGAGATGTTTTTCGATTTGGCGACTAGCAACCATGAGCAGTTCTTC.

The sample holds many counts of this clonotype. This rearrangement joins TRBV7-7 to TRBJ2-1, with a weak D call TRBD2 (6 bases). From germline, CDR1 is SSHAT and CDR2 FNYEAQ (reference sequence). The CDR3 totals 14 residues. Trimming cost V 6 bases and J 5 bases, with 14 bases left between them. CDR3 amino acids: CASSSSGSDNEQFF. The CDR3 bases are TGTGCCAGCAGTTCCTCCGGGAGTGACAATGAGCAGTTCTTC. The complete variable domain, with remaining parts taken from reference TRBV7-7 and TRBJ2-1, reads GAGVSQSPRYKVTKRGQDVTLRCDPISSHATLYWYQQALGQGPEFLTYFNYEAQPDKSGLPSDRFSAERPEGSISTLTIQRTEQRDSAMYRCASSSSGSDNEQFFGPGTRLTVL.

The chain links TRBV3-1 to TRBJ1-2, with D possibly TRBD1 on 5 matching bases. CDR3 length: 14 amino acids. Germline V gene sequence: CDR1 LGHDT, CDR2 YNNKEL (reference sequence). V lost 6 bases, J lost 4 bases, and 15 bases lay in between. The CDR3 DNA is TGTGCCAGCAGACCACCCGGGGACCGCTATGGCTACACCTTC. Its translation is CASRPPGDRYGYTF.

V usage is TRBV11-1 and J usage is TRBJ1-1, with D unclear. This CDR3 is built from 13 residues. Trimming pared 1 base from V and 7 bases from J, leaving 10 bases between. The germline CDR1 and CDR2 sequences are SGHAT and FQDESV (reference sequence). The CDR3 sequence is CASSLGTSSEAFF. CDR3 in DNA: TGTGCCAGCAGCTTAGGAACGAGCAGTGAAGCTTTCTTT.

The chain has TRBV11-1 and TRBJ1-2, with D perhaps TRBD1 (6 bases). Trimming left V 0 bases short and J 2 bases short, with 7 bases between. This CDR3 region has 14 residues. The germline V gene encodes CDR1 SGHAT and CDR2 FQDESV (reference sequence). In nucleotides, the CDR3 is TGTGCCAGCAGCTTAGCCACAGGGAACTATGGCTACACCTTC. Amino acids: CASSLATGNYGYTF.

This clonotype was observed a few times. The CDR3: CASRRQGSADTQYF. The CDR3, as DNA: TGTGCCAGCAGGCGACAGGGGTCGGCAGATACGCAGTATTTT. The V gene is TRBV2, the J gene TRBJ2-3, with 8 bases aligning to TRBD1. V dropped 6 bases and J dropped 4; count of bases not matched to a gene: 6. Germline V gene lookup returns CDR1 SNHLY and CDR2 FYNNEI. The CDR3 extends over 14 amino acids. Full variable domain (missing parts from reference TRBV2 and TRBJ2-3): EPEVTQTPSHQVTQMGQEVILRCVPISNHLYFYWYRQILGQKVEFLVSFYNNEISEKSEIFDDQFSVERPDGSNFTLKIRSTKLEDSAMYFCASRRQGSADTQYFGPGTRLTVL.

This clonotype was seen many times. The rearrangement uses TRBV4-3 and TRBJ2-7; D is undetermined. The CDR3 has 16 amino acids. Germline CDR1 reads LGHNA; CDR2 reads YSLEER. V lost 0 bases to trimming and J lost 0 bases, with 12 bases between them. Here the CDR3 DNA reads TGCGCCAGCAGCCAAGAGAGGATGATTAGCTCCTACGAGCAGTACTTC. Its protein product is CASSQERMISSYEQYF.

V gene TRBV20-1 combines with J gene TRBJ2-3; unclear D gene. Germline V gene sequence: CDR1 DFQATT, CDR2 SNEGSKA (reference sequence). The V and J ends lost 4 bases and 3 bases respectively, with 5 bases between them. The CDR3 is made up of 11 amino acids. Written as DNA, the CDR3 is TGCAGTGCTACGCCAACAGATACGCAGTATTTT. Encoded protein: CSATPTDTQYF.

At least ten counts were recorded for this clonotype. V is TRBV5-1 and J is TRBJ2-7, with D maybe TRBD2 (5 bases). Trimming removed 3 bases at V and 0 bases at J, with 7 bases between. Germline CDR1 reads SGHRS; CDR2 reads YFSETQ. This CDR3 region has 13 residues. The CDR3 loop is CASSSGNSYEQYF. In DNA form, the CDR3 reads TGCGCCAGCAGCTCGGGAAACTCCTACGAGCAGTACTTC.

The chain combines TRBV18 with TRBJ2-3; TRBD2 matches at 8 bases. Trimming cost V 3 bases and J 1 base; bases outside gene matches: 3. Germline CDR1 reads KGHSH; CDR2 reads LQKENI. CDR3 length: 15 amino acids. This CDR3 reads CASSPTSDRTDTQYF. Here the CDR3 DNA reads TGTGCCAGCTCACCGACTAGCGACCGCACAGATACGCAGTATTTT.

This clonotype was detected only a few times. The genes are TRBV4-2 and TRBJ2-3; 8 bases are a match to TRBD2. The germline gives CDR1 LGHNA, CDR2 YNFKEQ. The V segment lost 1 base and the J segment 6 bases; nucleotides outside the gene matches: 9. The CDR3 extends over 16 amino acids. The CDR3: CASSQGLASVGDTQYF. CDR3 nucleotides: TGTGCCAGCAGCCAAGGACTAGCGTCAGTCGGGGATACGCAGTATTTT.

This clonotype was observed a single time. V and J are TRBV20-1 and TRBJ1-2; TRBD1 agrees at 7 bases. The junction had 8 bases not matched to a gene; V was cut back by 2 bases and J by 8 bases. The CDR3 extends over 13 amino acids. The germline V gene has CDR1 DFQATT and CDR2 SNEGSKA (reference sequence). CDR3 region: CSARNTGVGGYTF. In DNA form, the CDR3 reads TGCAGTGCTAGAAACACAGGGGTTGGAGGCTACACCTTC.

This clonotype was found many times. DNA for the CDR3: TGTGCCAGCAGCCTAATACAGAGGGATACGCAGTATTTT. This encodes CASSLIQRDTQYF. The chain couples TRBV12-3 or TRBV12-4 to TRBJ2-3; D not certain. The CDR3 runs to 13 residues. V was shortened by 6 bases and J by 6 bases, with 13 bases between the two germline ends.

This clonotype has more than one count but fewer than ten. The chain joins TRBV5-1 to TRBJ2-7; D is possibly TRBD1 (6 bases). Germline assignment: CDR1 SGHRS and CDR2 YFSETQ. The CDR3 runs 14 residues. Trimming pared 4 bases from V and 3 bases from J, leaving 14 bases between. This chain's CDR3 is CASSIGQLDYEQYF. CDR3 sequence (DNA): TGCGCCAGCAGCATTGGACAGCTTGACTACGAGCAGTACTTC.

The table lists this clonotype with many counts. The chain recombines TRBV20-1 with TRBJ2-3; 14 nucleotides agree with TRBD2. Trimming removed 3 bases from V and 4 bases from J; junction bases left unmatched: 3. The CDR3 covers 15 residues. CDR1 and CDR2 from the germline V gene are DFQATT and SNEGSKA (reference sequence). For the CDR3, the DNA is TGCAGTGCTAGCGGGACTAGCGGGAGCTCAGATACGCAGTATTTT. This encodes CSASGTSGSSDTQYF.

DNA for the CDR3: TGCGCCAGCAGCTCGGGACTAGCGGGGAGGGAGCAGTACTTC. Translation: CASSSGLAGREQYF. This chain connects TRBV5-1 to TRBJ2-7; 13 bases agree with TRBD2. Unmatched junction bases numbered 4, after V lost 3 bases and J lost 7 bases. CDR1 and CDR2 from the germline V gene are SGHRS and YFSETQ. CDR3 length: 14 residues.

The chain links TRBV6-6 to TRBJ2-7; either TRBD1 or TRBD2 may supply D (6 bases each). The CDR3 extends over 13 amino acids. Germline CDR1 MNHNY, CDR2 SVGAGI (reference sequence). CDR3 sequence reads: CAVTGGGGVEQYF. DNA of the CDR3: TGTGCAGTCACAGGAGGGGGAGGCGTCGAGCAGTACTTC.

The table lists this clonotype with many counts. The chain combines TRBV6-6 with TRBJ1-5, with D hard to call. The CDR3 is 12 residues long. From germline, CDR1 is MNHNY and CDR2 SVGAGI (reference sequence). With 5 bases removed from V and 5 bases from J, the gap between germline ends came to 7 bases. DNA of the CDR3: TGTGCCAGCAGTCCAAATTATCAGCCCCAGCATTTT. Translation gives CASSPNYQPQHF.

In this sample, this clonotype turned up a few times. This chain connects TRBV9 to TRBJ2-1; D gene ambiguous. V lost 4 bases to trimming and J lost 7 bases, with 15 bases between them. This CDR3 is built from 14 residues. In germline, CDR1 is SGDLS, CDR2 YYNGEE. In DNA, the CDR3 is TGTGCCAGCAGCCCTTTAAAAGGGCAAAATGAGCAGTTCTTC. Translating gives CASSPLKGQNEQFF.

The chain joins TRBV20-1 to TRBJ1-1; weak D call: TRBD1 (5 bases). Germline V gene sequence: CDR1 DFQATT, CDR2 SNEGSKA (reference sequence). The CDR3 sequence is 14 residues long. The V gene lost 3 bases and the J gene lost 2 bases, with 13 bases spanning the gap. The CDR3 loop is CSASRGQPNTEAFF. DNA of the CDR3: TGCAGTGCTAGTCGCGGACAACCTAACACTGAAGCTTTCTTT.

CDR3 coding DNA: TGCAGTGCTAGAGATCGCTGGACAGGGGAGTTCGGGTTGGGAGCTTTCTTT. Protein sequence: CSARDRWTGEFGLGAFF. V usage is TRBV20-1 and J usage is TRBJ1-1; 9 positions agree with TRBD1. Losses at the gene ends were 0 bases for V and 10 bases for J; bases not matched to a gene: 18. Germline V gene sequence: CDR1 DFQATT, CDR2 SNEGSKA (reference sequence). The length of the CDR3 is 17 residues.

The gene calls are TRBV7-2 and TRBJ2-7, with TRBD1 identical over 11 bases. From germline, CDR1 is SGHTA and CDR2 FQGNSA. The CDR3 is 17 amino acids. J gave up 0 bases and V 2 bases, and 6 bases lay outside the gene matches. CDR3 region: CASSLPTDRGPSYEQYF. Here the CDR3 DNA reads TGTGCCAGCAGCTTACCCACGGACAGGGGGCCCTCCTACGAGCAGTACTTC.

In its sample, this clonotype was seen many times. The chain combines TRBV20-1 with TRBJ2-7; TRBD2 matches at 10 bases. The germline V gene encodes CDR1 DFQATT and CDR2 SNEGSKA (reference sequence). The length of the CDR3 is 16 residues. Trimming removed 2 bases from V and 2 bases from J; junction bases left unmatched: 9. This CDR3 reads CSARSPASGRTYEQYF. The DNA for the CDR3 is TGCAGTGCTAGATCGCCGGCTAGCGGGAGAACCTACGAGCAGTACTTC.

V usage is TRBV20-1 and J usage is TRBJ1-2; 7 bases are a match to TRBD1. This CDR3 contains 14 residues. CDR1 is DFQATT, CDR2 SNEGSKA, per germline (reference sequence). V shed 4 bases, J shed 4 bases, and the junction held 9 bases outside the gene matches. The CDR3 loop is CSATRAGGGYGYTF. For the CDR3, the DNA is TGCAGTGCTACCCGGGCAGGGGGTGGCTATGGCTACACCTTC.

This chain links TRBV7-9 with TRBJ2-2; 8 bases are a match to TRBD2. V was clipped by 5 bases and J by 4 bases; unmatched bases: 9. Looked up from germline, CDR1 is SEHNR and CDR2 is FQNEAQ (reference sequence). CDR3 size: 16 residues. The CDR3 nucleotides are TGTGCCAGCAGCCCCGGCGGCGGGAGGAGCACCGGGGAGCTGTTTTTT. Its protein is CASSPGGGRSTGELFF.

In its sample, this clonotype was seen many times. The chain employs TRBV6-6 and TRBJ2-1; D could derive from TRBD1 or TRBD2 (5 bases each). Germline V gene sequence: CDR1 MNHNY, CDR2 SVGAGI (reference sequence). This CDR3 has 15 residues. V was clipped by 4 bases and J by 5 bases, with 15 bases between them. The CDR3 reads CASSSGPHGDNEQFF. CDR3 bases: TGTGCCAGCAGTTCGGGACCTCACGGGGACAATGAGCAGTTCTTC.

J is TRBJ2-4 and V is TRBV6-2 or TRBV6-3, with TRBD2 as a possible D gene (5 bases). V lost 6 bases and J 8 bases, leaving 14 bases between the germline ends. The CDR3 has 13 amino acids. Germline CDR1 and CDR2: MNHEY and SVGEGT. The CDR3: CASSPFGVDIQYF. DNA for the CDR3: TGTGCCAGCAGCCCCTTCGGGGTAGACATTCAGTACTTC.

The chain is built from TRBV7-2 and TRBJ2-5; D gene ambiguous. Germline lookup yields CDR1 SGHTA and CDR2 FQGNSA. This CDR3 spans 11 amino acids. V was cut by 0 bases and J by 8 bases, with 4 bases left in between. CDR3 coding DNA: TGTGCCAGCAGCTTAGCATCAACCCAGTACTTC. This codes for CASSLASTQYF.

This sequence joins TRBV5-1 and TRBJ2-1; TRBD2 matches 13 bases. The CDR3 extends over 17 amino acids. Losses at the gene ends were 5 bases for V and 1 base for J; bases not matched to a gene: 6. Per germline, CDR1 SGHRS and CDR2 YFSETQ. This CDR3 reads CASRHGTSGVSYNEQFF. Written as DNA, the CDR3 is TGCGCCAGCAGGCACGGGACTAGCGGGGTGTCCTACAATGAGCAGTTCTTC.

The CDR3: CASSLALTANQPQHF. Here the CDR3 DNA reads TGTGCCAGCAGCTTAGCGCTAACAGCTAATCAGCCCCAGCATTTT. This chain links TRBV7-2 with TRBJ1-5; D not certain. CDR3 size: 15 residues. The germline gives CDR1 SGHTA, CDR2 FQGNSA. V shed 0 bases and J shed 4 bases, with 10 bases lying between them.